These T cell receptor beta chains were read from a single sample in a study of T cell responses to AZD1222 COVID-19 vaccine. The protocol was immunoSEQ multiplex PCR, while the TCRdb copy is restricted to in-frame clones and leaves out a portion. The sample includes around 130,000 clones, 89% seen only once; the top ten take about 4.5%. The starting material was peripheral blood, obtained on day 0 of AZD1222 vaccination. Every receptor here comes from an adult in good health. Both conserved end residues are part of each CDR3. A D gene is named only where the DNA matches it firmly.

d_gene	v_gene	j_gene	CDR3aa	CDR3nt
TRBD1	TRBV2	TRBJ1-2	CANRGQANYGYTF	TGTGCCAACAGGGGACAGGCTAACTATGGCTACACCTTC
TRBD1	TRBV6-5	TRBJ1-6	CASSSQGGYSPLHF	TGTGCCAGCAGTTCACAGGGGGGATATTCACCCCTCCACTTT
TRBD1	TRBV4-1	TRBJ2-1	CASSQGQGATYNEQFF	TGCGCCAGCAGCCAAGGACAGGGGGCCACCTACAATGAGCAGTTCTTC
.	TRBV7-2	TRBJ2-3	CASSTGRTDSTDTQYF	TGTGCCAGCAGTACGGGACGGACAGATAGCACAGATACGCAGTATTTT
TRBD1	TRBV4-2	TRBJ1-1	CASRCYDREGTEAFF	TGTGCCAGCCGGTGCTACGACAGGGAGGGAACTGAAGCTTTCTTT
TRBD2	TRBV7-9	TRBJ2-7	CASSRIRTGGSDEQYF	TGTGCCAGCAGCCGAATACGTACGGGGGGGTCGGACGAGCAGTACTTC
TRBD2	TRBV24-1	TRBJ2-2	CATSDWTSGIGGTGELFF	TGTGCCACCAGTGATTGGACTAGCGGGATAGGTGGCACCGGGGAGCTGTTTTTT
.	TRBV19	TRBJ1-1	CASSARHRRGNTEAFF	TGTGCCAGTAGCGCACGCCATCGGAGGGGGAACACTGAAGCTTTCTTT
.	TRBV6-2/TRBV6-3	TRBJ2-7	CASSYPMGQQYF	TGTGCCAGCAGTTACCCTATGGGCCAGCAGTACTTC
.	TRBV4-1	TRBJ1-2	CASSPAQGYGYTF	TGCGCCAGCAGTCCGGCCCAGGGTTATGGCTACACCTTC
.	TRBV7-4	TRBJ1-1	CASSLTREVSAFF	TGTGCCAGCAGCTTAACCAGGGAGGTGTCGGCTTTCTTT
.	TRBV18	TRBJ2-1	CASSPPSRGKQFF	TGTGCCAGCTCACCACCGTCGAGGGGAAAGCAGTTCTTC
TRBD2	TRBV3-1/TRBV3-2	TRBJ2-3	CASSQALAGGRDTQYF	TGTGCCAGCAGCCAAGCGCTAGCGGGAGGGAGGGATACGCAGTATTTT
.	TRBV1	TRBJ2-5	CTSSQVRPQYF	TGCACCAGCAGCCAAGTCAGGCCCCAGTACTTC
.	TRBV13	TRBJ2-3	CASSPIALLDTQYF	TGTGCCAGCAGCCCTATAGCGCTTTTAGATACGCAGTATTTT
.	TRBV7-8	TRBJ2-1	CASSVDQRHEQFF	TGTGCCAGCAGCGTAGACCAGAGGCATGAGCAGTTCTTC